Each of the 6 T cell receptor beta chains below was sequenced from the same sample in a study of identical twins. One entry per CDR3 protein, called by TCRdb with MiXCR from the 5' RACE reads. The table includes 1.5 million to 2 million distinct CDR3 sequences, about 32% detected once. The sequenced material came from cord blood. The receptors shown here come from a newborn girl in good health.

This clonotype was observed a few times. V is TRBV5-1 and J is TRBJ1-1, with D possibly being TRBD1 (6 bases). V lost 4 bases to trimming and J lost 1 base, with 11 bases between them. The CDR3 extends over 14 amino acids. Germline CDR1 SGHRS, CDR2 YFSETQ. This CDR3 reads CASSVIGGNTEAFF. The CDR3 coding sequence is TGCGCCAGCAGCGTTATAGGGGGGAACACTGAAGCTTTCTTT.

The chain is built from TRBV28 and TRBJ1-5; D unresolved. The CDR3 consists of 13 residues. V lost 2 bases to trimming and J lost 6 bases, with 8 bases between them. Germline V gene data show CDR1 as MDHEN and CDR2 as SYDVKM. Written as DNA, the CDR3 is TGTGCCAGCAGTTTACCCTCTCGTCAGCCCCAGCATTTT. It translates to CASSLPSRQPQHF.

CDR3 bases: TGCGCCAGCTATCCCAACCATGAAGCTTTCTTT. It encodes CASYPNHEAFF. J is TRBJ1-1 and V is TRBV5-1; D gene unclear. Germline-derived CDR1 and CDR2 are SGHRS and YFSETQ. The length of the CDR3 is 11 residues. V was clipped by 7 bases and J by 7 bases, with 11 bases between them.

The rearrangement joins TRBV20-1 to TRBJ2-5, with D uncertain. This CDR3 has 11 amino acids. Germline CDR1 reads DFQATT; CDR2 reads SNEGSKA (reference sequence). Trimming removed 0 bases at V and 5 bases at J, with 4 bases between. CDR3 DNA sequence: TGCAGTGCTAGAGAGGCGGAGACCCAGTACTTC. Its protein is CSAREAETQYF.

This clonotype was found a few times. V is TRBV6-6 and J is TRBJ1-2; tentative D call: TRBD1 (6 bases). This CDR3 region has 15 residues. Germline V gene sequence: CDR1 MNHNY, CDR2 SVGAGI (reference sequence). V was cut by 6 bases and J by 6 bases, with 20 bases left in between. The CDR3 DNA follows: TGTGCCAGCAGCCCTCGGGATCAGGGGTTGAATGGCTACACCTTC. This sequence encodes CASSPRDQGLNGYTF.

The V gene is TRBV12-3 or TRBV12-4, the J gene TRBJ2-3; 10 bases map to TRBD1. V lost 5 bases and J lost 4; bases outside the gene matches: 6. The CDR3 is 15 amino acids. CDR3 nucleotides: TGTGCCAGCAGTCCCCGACAGGGGGCGTCAGATACGCAGTATTTT. Encoded protein: CASSPRQGASDTQYF.